This T cell receptor (beta chain) was retrieved from a study of T cells after yellow fever vaccination. At the level of the study: Fractions low in cell number were prepared with SMART-Seq v4 Ultra Low Input. Study results and caveats: A large majority of primary-vaccination clones showed up again after the booster (96% CD4, almost 90% CD8).

Trimming pared 5 bases from V and 10 bases from J, leaving 18 bases between. This CDR3 contains 14 residues. From germline, CDR1 is KGHSH and CDR2 LQKENI. TCRdb reprocessed the 5' RACE reads with MiXCR, giving one entry per CDR3 protein. Among over 300,000 distinct CDR3 sequences, about 6.6% were seen once, and the ten largest hold roughly a sixth. Comments on this clonotype: Its specificity is unknown.

Sequences were derived from PBMCs, sampled 35 to 50 days after the first yellow fever vaccination. The V gene is TRBV18, the J gene TRBJ2-1, with D perhaps being TRBD1 or TRBD2 (5 bases each). The TCR was taken from a young man who received the YFV17D yellow fever vaccine. The CDR3 loop is CASSGTKLPGEQFF. The DNA of the CDR3 is TGTGCCAGCTCAGGGACGAAACTTCCCGGCGAGCAGTTCTTC.